This TCR beta chain was captured by sequencing in a study of blood T cell repertoires in COVID-19. The CDR3 loop spans 13 amino acids. Germline V gene sequence: CDR1 SGHTA, CDR2 FQGNSA. Trimming cost V 5 bases and J 4 bases; bases outside gene matches: 4. Authors' processing steps: Amplified reference gene primers provided the basis for estimating nucleated cell counts. The table came from immunoSEQ multiplex PCR; TCRdb's copy has only in-frame clones and leaves some out. The V and J calls and clone size come from that table; D and trimming were worked out from the DNA. Found here are 100,000 or so clones, 85% of them singletons; the top ten hold 10% to 15%.

This receptor was identified in a woman between 70 and 85 years old with active or convalescent COVID-19. This chain joins TRBV7-2 and TRBJ1-2; 7 bases agree with TRBD1. Sequencing was done on a sample of peripheral blood. The CDR3 DNA follows: TGTGCCAGCAGCCTGGGACAGCCCTATGGCTACACCTTC. Its translation is CASSLGQPYGYTF.